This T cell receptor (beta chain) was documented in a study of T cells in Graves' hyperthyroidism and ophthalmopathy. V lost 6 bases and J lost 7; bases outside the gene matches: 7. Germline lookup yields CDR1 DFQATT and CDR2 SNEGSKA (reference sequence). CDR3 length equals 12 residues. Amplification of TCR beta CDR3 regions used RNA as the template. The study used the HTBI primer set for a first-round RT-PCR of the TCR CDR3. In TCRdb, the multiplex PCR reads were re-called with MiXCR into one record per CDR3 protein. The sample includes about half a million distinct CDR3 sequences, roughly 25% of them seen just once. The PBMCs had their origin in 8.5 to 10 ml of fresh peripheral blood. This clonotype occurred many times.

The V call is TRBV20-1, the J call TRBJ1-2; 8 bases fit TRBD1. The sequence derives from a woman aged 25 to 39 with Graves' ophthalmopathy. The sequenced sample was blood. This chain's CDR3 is CSAYGQGPGYTF. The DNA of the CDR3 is TGCAGTGCCTATGGACAGGGACCTGGCTACACCTTC.